A selection of T cell receptor beta chains follows, all from one sample in a study of PD-1 blockade in classical Hodgkin lymphoma. Using immunoSEQ multiplex PCR, the repertoire was profiled, and TCRdb retains in-frame clones only, with some absent. The repertoire includes 5,000 to 6,000 clones, 70% to 85% of them detected once, and 10% sits in the top ten. This specimen consisted of CD8+ T cells from blood, obtained at baseline. These receptors were taken from a human donor with classical Hodgkin lymphoma. Each CDR3 is given with its conserved first and last residue. D genes are given only for firm matches. Only some rows state a clone size, as once, few, many or a class for expanded clones.

-	TRBJ1-5	TRBV19	-	CASRSGLSQPQHF	TGTGCCAGCAGATCAGGGTTAAGCCAGCCCCAGCATTTT
TRBD2	TRBJ2-3	TRBV7-2	-	CASTLGGTTDTQYF	TGTGCCAGCACCTTGGGGGGGACCACAGATACGCAGTATTTT
TRBD2	TRBJ2-2	TRBV9	-	CASSGPRLAGRNTGELFF	TGTGCCAGCAGCGGTCCCAGGCTAGCGGGGCGAAACACCGGGGAGCTGTTTTTT
-	TRBJ1-5	TRBV28	-	CASSFHLSNQPQHF	TGTGCCAGCAGTTTTCACCTCAGCAATCAGCCCCAGCATTTT
TRBD1	TRBJ1-4	TRBV7-9	-	CASSQGTGPGEKLFF	TGCGCCAGCAGCCAAGGGACAGGGCCCGGGGAAAAACTGTTTTTT
-	TRBJ2-7	TRBV4-2	-	CASSRGGRAYEQYF	TGTGCCAGCAGCCGAGGAGGGCGAGCCTATGAGCAGTACTTC
TRBD2	TRBJ2-3	TRBV19	-	CASSYPGLAGGSDTQYF	TGTGCCAGTAGTTACCCGGGACTAGCGGGGGGGTCAGATACGCAGTATTTT
-	TRBJ1-5	TRBV28	-	CASSLFGGETTWSNQPQHF	TGTGCCAGCAGTTTATTTGGAGGCGAGACCACGTGGAGCAATCAGCCCCAGCATTTT
-	TRBJ2-1	TRBV19	-	CASRFYNEQFF	TGTGCCAGTAGGTTCTACAATGAGCAGTTCTTC
TRBD1	TRBJ1-1	TRBV28	-	CASSDDRAQAEAFF	TGTGCCAGCAGTGATGACAGGGCGCAAGCTGAAGCTTTCTTT
TRBD1	TRBJ1-2	TRBV12-5	-	CASGLSTGEIYGYTF	TGTGCTAGTGGTTTGTCGACAGGGGAAATCTATGGCTACACCTTC
-	TRBJ1-4	TRBV4-2	-	CASSQGLGETNEKLFF	TGTGCCAGCAGCCAAGGTTTGGGGGAAACTAATGAAAAACTGTTTTTT
TRBD1	TRBJ1-6	TRBV4-3	-	CASSQGQGYSPLHF	TGCGCCAGCAGCCAAGGACAGGGATATTCACCCCTCCACTTT
TRBD1	TRBJ1-2	TRBV28	once	CASSSSDRVYGYTF	TGTGCCAGCAGTTCTTCCGACAGGGTCTATGGCTACACCTTC
TRBD2	TRBJ2-5	TRBV2	-	CASSEGVTGGPEETQYF	TGTGCCAGCAGTGAGGGTGTAACGGGGGGGCCTGAAGAGACCCAGTACTTC
TRBD1	TRBJ1-1	TRBV2	-	CASISPDRGMNTEAFF	TGTGCCAGCATTAGTCCGGACAGGGGCATGAACACTGAAGCTTTCTTT
TRBD2	TRBJ2-3	TRBV11-1	-	CASSPQLAGGTDTQYF	TGTGCCAGCAGCCCCCAACTAGCGGGGGGCACAGATACGCAGTATTTT
TRBD2	TRBJ2-3	TRBV9	-	CASSVSGGTDTQYF	TGTGCCAGCAGCGTTAGCGGGGGCACAGATACGCAGTATTTT
TRBD1	TRBJ2-7	TRBV7-2	-	CASSLELTGGYEQYF	TGTGCCAGCAGCTTAGAACTGACAGGGGGCTACGAGCAGTACTTC
-	TRBJ2-3	TRBV9	-	CASSVSGWKDTQYF	TGTGCCAGCAGCGTAAGTGGGTGGAAGGATACGCAGTATTTT
TRBD1	TRBJ1-6	TRBV28	-	CASHRGDLSPLHF	TGTGCCAGCCACAGGGGCGATCTTTCACCCCTCCACTTT
-	TRBJ2-7	TRBV7-9	-	CASSLSGRDNEQYF	TGTGCCAGCAGCTTAAGTGGCAGGGACAACGAGCAGTACTTC
-	TRBJ2-7	TRBV19	few	CASSELGHNYEQYF	TGTGCCAGTAGTGAACTGGGACACAACTACGAGCAGTACTTC
-	TRBJ2-1	TRBV7-9	once	CASSPTYNEQFF	TGTGCCAGCAGCCCTACCTACAATGAGCAGTTCTTC
-	TRBJ2-7	TRBV10-1	-	CASSEGGATSSYEQYF	TGCGCCAGCAGTGAGGGGGGGGCGACCTCCTCCTACGAGCAGTACTTC
TRBD2	TRBJ2-3	TRBV19	-	CASTASGTSSTDTQYF	TGTGCCAGTACAGCTAGCGGCACTTCTAGCACAGATACGCAGTATTTT
-	TRBJ1-2	TRBV5-8	-	CAAPSPVYGYTF	TGTGCCGCCCCGTCCCCCGTCTATGGCTACACCTTC
-	TRBJ1-2	TRBV20-1	-	CSAMEDDGYTF	TGCAGTGCTATGGAAGATGATGGCTACACCTTC
-	TRBJ2-1	TRBV5-1	-	CASSFDPRIETAPNEQFF	TGCGCCAGCAGCTTTGACCCCCGCATTGAAACGGCCCCCAATGAGCAGTTCTTC
TRBD1	TRBJ1-2	TRBV19	few	CASSMVTGAGYGYTF	TGTGCCAGTAGTATGGTTACAGGGGCAGGATACGGCTACACCTTC
-	TRBJ1-5	TRBV28	-	CASSPLGRGNQPQHF	TGTGCCAGCAGCCCGCTGGGGCGGGGCAATCAGCCCCAGCATTTT
TRBD1	TRBJ2-5	TRBV2	-	CASSFGQGAQETQYF	TGTGCCAGCTCATTTGGACAGGGGGCACAAGAGACCCAGTACTTC
TRBD2	TRBJ2-1	TRBV27	-	CASSLSAGGFNEQFF	TGTGCCAGCAGTTTATCGGCGGGGGGGTTTAATGAGCAGTTCTTC
-	TRBJ1-1	TRBV4-3	-	CASSRTVRAVTEAFF	TGCGCCAGCAGCCGGACGGTTCGCGCGGTCACTGAAGCTTTCTTT
TRBD1	TRBJ1-2	TRBV28	-	CASSSLTGDPNYGYTF	TGTGCCAGCAGTTCCTTAACAGGGGACCCTAACTATGGCTACACCTTC
-	TRBJ2-5	TRBV7-9	-	CASSLERGATQYF	TGTGCCAGCAGCTTAGAGAGGGGGGCTACCCAGTACTTC
TRBD1	TRBJ1-2	TRBV15	-	CATSYAGGEWGYTF	TGTGCCACCAGCTATGCAGGGGGCGAGTGGGGCTACACCTTC
-	TRBJ1-2	TRBV6-1	few	CATQGGSGYTF	TGTGCCACTCAAGGGGGGTCTGGCTACACCTTC
-	TRBJ2-7	TRBV13	-	CASSTIRGGRTYEQYF	TGTGCCAGCAGCACCATCAGGGGGGGGCGAACCTACGAGCAGTACTTC
-	TRBJ2-2	TRBV5-4	-	CASSSEGDTGELFF	TGTGCCAGCAGCTCCGAAGGGGACACCGGGGAGCTGTTTTTT
-	TRBJ1-5	TRBV11-2	-	CASSPGDYSNQPQHF	TGTGCCAGCAGCCCGGGAGACTATAGCAATCAGCCCCAGCATTTT
TRBD1	TRBJ2-7	TRBV4-1	-	CASSQRQGEMGYEQYF	TGCGCCAGCAGCCAGAGACAGGGAGAGATGGGCTACGAGCAGTACTTC
-	TRBJ1-4	TRBV6-5	-	CASSYGARSNEKLFF	TGTGCCAGCAGTTACGGAGCCCGATCTAATGAAAAACTGTTTTTT
-	TRBJ2-2	TRBV9	-	CASSVDGTGELFF	TGTGCCAGCAGCGTAGACGGCACCGGGGAGCTGTTTTTT
-	TRBJ2-7	TRBV23-1	-	CASSQSRLVDCEQYF	TGCGCCAGCAGTCAATCGCGTCTTGTGGACTGCGAGCAGTACTTC
-	TRBJ2-7	TRBV5-8	-	CASSWAASLGGYEQYF	TGTGCCAGCAGCTGGGCGGCTTCCCTTGGGGGATACGAGCAGTACTTC
-	TRBJ1-1	TRBV7-8	-	CASSLMNTEAFF	TGTGCCAGCAGCTTAATGAACACTGAAGCTTTCTTT
-	TRBJ1-1	TRBV7-3	-	CASSLGGPYTEAFF	TGTGCCAGCAGCCTAGGGGGTCCGTACACTGAAGCTTTCTTT
-	TRBJ2-3	TRBV7-9	once	CASVGLFTDTQYF	TGTGCCAGCGTAGGACTGTTCACAGATACGCAGTATTTT